This TCR beta chain was profiled in a study of shared clonotypes between healthy human individuals. CDR3 length equals 15 residues. With V trimmed by 6 bases and J by 7 bases, 12 bases remained unmatched. Per the germline V gene, CDR1 is SNHLY and CDR2 is FYNNEI. Replicate sorted-subset PCRs were loaded with roughly 190 ng DNA, 30,000 to 35,000 T cell genomes. Libraries were prepared by immunoSEQ multiplex PCR; TCRdb keeps only in-frame clonotypes and omits some of them. The data hold approximately 2.3 million clones, with just over 90% observed a single time. This TCR was sampled from a man between 18 and 35 years old in good health. Some clones in this sample may be carry-over from other donors' samples. The chain uses TRBV2 and TRBJ2-5; 9 positions agree with TRBD2. The sequenced sample consisted of naive CD4+ T cells from PBMCs. Subset of the sample: CD45RA+ positively selected. The CDR3 sequence is CASSLTSGGLGTQYF. CDR3 nucleotide sequence: TGTGCCAGCAGCCTGACTAGCGGAGGGTTGGGGACCCAGTACTTC.